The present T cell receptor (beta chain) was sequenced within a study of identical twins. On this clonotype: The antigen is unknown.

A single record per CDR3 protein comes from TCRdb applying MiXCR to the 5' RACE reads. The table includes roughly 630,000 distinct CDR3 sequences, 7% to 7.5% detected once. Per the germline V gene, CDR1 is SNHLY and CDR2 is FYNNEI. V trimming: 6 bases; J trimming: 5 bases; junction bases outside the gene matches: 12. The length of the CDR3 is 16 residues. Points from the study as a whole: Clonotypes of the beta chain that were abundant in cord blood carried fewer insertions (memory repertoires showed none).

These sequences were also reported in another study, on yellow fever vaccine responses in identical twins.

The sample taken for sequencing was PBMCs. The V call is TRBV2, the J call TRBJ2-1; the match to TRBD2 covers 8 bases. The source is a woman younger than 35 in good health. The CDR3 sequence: CASSWVAGFKNNEQFF. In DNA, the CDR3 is TGTGCCAGCAGCTGGGTAGCGGGGTTCAAAAACAATGAGCAGTTCTTC.